This T cell receptor (beta chain) is drawn from a study of beta chain features in type 1 diabetes. This clone occurred a few times. The antigen remains unidentified. With V trimmed by 4 bases and J by 5 bases, 11 bases remained unmatched. Germline V gives CDR1 SQVTM, CDR2 ANQGSEA. The length of the CDR3 is 15 residues. The authors sorted CD4+ naive, central memory, regulatory and stem cell-like memory cells via CD45RO/CCR7/CD25/CD127/CD95/CD27. Notes on the study in general: Any HLA effect on TCRB rearrangement was left unresolved by small sub-analyses. PCR might show a preference for shorter templates, equally across patients and controls.

The whole isolated RNA underwent reverse transcription, so sequencing captured expressed TCRB transcripts. Assay: immunoSEQ multiplex PCR; the TCRdb copy retains only in-frame clones and omits some. Of under 550,000 clones listed, 10% to 12% are singletons. This receptor was obtained from a young woman in good health. The specimen was naive CD4+ T cells from blood. The chain couples TRBV29-1 to TRBJ2-7, with 10 nucleotides matching TRBD2. The CDR3 DNA reads as TGCAGCGTTGCATCACCAGCGGGAGGGTTCAACGAGCAGTACTTC. Amino acid sequence: CSVASPAGGFNEQYF.